The present T cell receptor (beta chain) was sequenced within a study of patients and donors after allogeneic stem cell transplantation. CDR1 and CDR2 from the germline V gene are SEHNR and FQNEAQ (reference sequence). After removal of 3 bases from V and 6 bases from J, the junction contained 6 bases not matched to a gene. This CDR3 is 14 amino acids long. This clonotype turned up a few times. Using its own MiXCR run on the RT-PCR reads, TCRdb lists one record per CDR3 protein. The sample shows roughly 940,000 distinct CDR3 sequences, approximately 19% of them seen only once. Sample: blood, either unsorted or a sorted T cell fraction (not recorded which). V is TRBV7-9 and J is TRBJ2-7, with 9 bases aligning to TRBD2. The clonotype was recovered from a human donor who was either an allogeneic HSCT recipient or a stem cell or donor lymphocyte infusion donor (not recorded which). It is not recorded whose cells these are; they may come from a transplant donor. CDR3 residues: CASSFSGRGGEQYF. CDR3 DNA: TGTGCCAGCAGCTTTAGCGGGAGAGGGGGCGAGCAGTACTTC.